This T cell receptor (beta chain) was captured in a study of blood T cell repertoires in COVID-19 (dated by TCRdb to the early 2020s). At the level of the whole study: Samples from collaborators originated in the United States, Italy and Spain and spanned both the acute and convalescent phases of COVID-19. The material from the prospective study consisted of cDNA or gDNA derived from T cells, B-cell-depleted T cells, or PBMCs. Subjects who had been exposed to COVID-19, were actively infected with it, or had recovered from it provided the deeply sampled blood TCRbeta repertoires that made up the dataset. A freely available public database, intended as a resource for researchers studying the immune response to SARS-CoV-2, is where the repertoires were released. Samples came from the ongoing ImmuneRACE study (first 160 participants) plus 1,254 subjects from 6 global collaborators. Sample metadata almost always included a de-identified subject ID, COVID-19 status, age in years and sex. Where available, HLA class I and class II types were taken from metadata supplied by the sample provider and were not determined by assay-based typing.

V loses 1 base, J loses 2 bases, and the germline ends lie 8 bases apart. Including the terminal cysteine and phenylalanine, the CDR3 comprises 14 residues. The DNA shown is the 42-base CDR3, in frame from base 1. The germline V gene specifies LGHNA as CDR1 and YSLEER as CDR2. Notes on this clone: This clone's antigen is unknown. The record has no base qualities; no much larger clone is one base away.

Overall study outcomes, separate from this receptor: How much clinical and demographic metadata was included differed by source and by participant, and the metadata was provided uncurated.

Each collaborating institution followed its own protocols to collect whole blood in K2EDTA tubes. For TCRbeta analysis, collaborator samples were shipped as frozen whole blood, as isolated PBMCs, or as DNA extracted from either sample type. TCRbeta CDR3 regions were amplified from genomic DNA by means of the immunoSEQ Assay, a bias-controlled multiplex PCR. Regarding the original processing steps: The number of nucleated cells in each sample was estimated by amplification of reference gene primers within the assay. To quantify the absolute abundance of each unique TCRbeta CDR3 rearrangement, sequence reads were collapsed and filtered. For each sample, productive Simpson clonality was calculated as the square root of Simpson's diversity index across productive rearrangements. TCRdb re-hosts the immuneACCESS table, in-frame sequences only. Its copies lack some clones; in the studies checked, an unresolved V gene accounts for under half of them, and the cause for the rest is not known. V and J calls and clone size come straight from that table; D and trimming were deduced from the DNA. The table for this sample lists nearly 200,000 clones; 70% to 90% of them were counted only once. 0.7% to 0.8% of the sample comes from the top ten.

The rearranged segments are TRBV4-3 and TRBJ1-2; the D gene is unclear. The specimen sequenced was peripheral blood. The source of this sequence is a woman between 65 and 79 years old with acute or convalescent COVID-19. The CDR3 corresponds to CASSQARWNYGYTF. At the DNA level, the sequence is TGCGCCAGCAGCCAAGCCCGGTGGAACTATGGCTACACCTTC.